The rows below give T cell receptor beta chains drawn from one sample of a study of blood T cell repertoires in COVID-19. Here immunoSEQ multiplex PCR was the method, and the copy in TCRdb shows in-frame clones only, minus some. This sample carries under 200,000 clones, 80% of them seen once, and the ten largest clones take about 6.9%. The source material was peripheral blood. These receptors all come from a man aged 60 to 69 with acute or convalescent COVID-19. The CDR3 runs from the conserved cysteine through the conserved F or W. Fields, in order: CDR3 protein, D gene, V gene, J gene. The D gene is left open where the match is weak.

CDR3 protein: CASSERRGGVLFF
D gene: TRBD2
V gene: TRBV2
J gene: TRBJ2-1

CDR3 protein: CASSFSSGYNEQFF
D gene: .
V gene: TRBV7-9
J gene: TRBJ2-1

CDR3 protein: CASSISGGAQNIQYF
D gene: TRBD2
V gene: TRBV19
J gene: TRBJ2-4

CDR3 protein: CASSNREMGSYNEQFF
D gene: .
V gene: TRBV7-3
J gene: TRBJ2-1

CDR3 protein: CASSLLAVDTQYF
D gene: .
V gene: TRBV5-1
J gene: TRBJ2-3

CDR3 protein: CASSKGTSTDTQYF
D gene: .
V gene: TRBV27
J gene: TRBJ2-3

CDR3 protein: CASLRGSNYGYTF
D gene: .
V gene: TRBV6-6
J gene: TRBJ1-2

CDR3 protein: CASSFETGNTIYF
D gene: .
V gene: TRBV5-4
J gene: TRBJ1-3

CDR3 protein: CASSQVLVSGNTIYF
D gene: .
V gene: TRBV3-1/TRBV3-2
J gene: TRBJ1-3

CDR3 protein: CASSLAGGAIEQFF
D gene: TRBD2
V gene: TRBV11-2
J gene: TRBJ2-1

CDR3 protein: CASTGSYNEQFF
D gene: .
V gene: TRBV6-6
J gene: TRBJ2-1

CDR3 protein: CASSLGQDTGLAGDRSYNEQFF
D gene: TRBD2
V gene: TRBV9
J gene: TRBJ2-1

CDR3 protein: CASSSRGGISGYTF
D gene: .
V gene: TRBV13
J gene: TRBJ1-2

CDR3 protein: CASSLGLGSSRDTQYF
D gene: .
V gene: TRBV7-7
J gene: TRBJ2-3

CDR3 protein: CASSQTGDTEAFF
D gene: TRBD1
V gene: TRBV4-2
J gene: TRBJ1-1

CDR3 protein: CASSPRAGGNDEQFF
D gene: TRBD2
V gene: TRBV18
J gene: TRBJ2-1

CDR3 protein: CASSPTGNGNIQYF
D gene: TRBD1
V gene: TRBV5-1
J gene: TRBJ2-4

CDR3 protein: CASSLIPAGGTDTQYF
D gene: TRBD2
V gene: TRBV7-3
J gene: TRBJ2-3

CDR3 protein: CASSLGGARETQYF
D gene: TRBD2
V gene: TRBV5-1
J gene: TRBJ2-5

CDR3 protein: CASSPTTGTKNTEAFF
D gene: .
V gene: TRBV27
J gene: TRBJ1-1

CDR3 protein: CASSQDRSGGTLNNEQFF
D gene: TRBD2
V gene: TRBV4-3
J gene: TRBJ2-1

CDR3 protein: CASAQGSQPQHF
D gene: .
V gene: TRBV2
J gene: TRBJ1-5

CDR3 protein: CASSLGQAGSPLHF
D gene: TRBD1
V gene: TRBV7-3
J gene: TRBJ1-6

CDR3 protein: CASSSRDREGRGYTF
D gene: TRBD1
V gene: TRBV11-2
J gene: TRBJ1-2

CDR3 protein: CAISLVEDSLADTQYF
D gene: .
V gene: TRBV10-3
J gene: TRBJ2-3

CDR3 protein: CASSPATNPGNTIYF
D gene: .
V gene: TRBV9
J gene: TRBJ1-3

CDR3 protein: CASSADRGGGEKLFF
D gene: TRBD1
V gene: TRBV2
J gene: TRBJ1-4

CDR3 protein: CASSHPQGVTVEQYF
D gene: TRBD1
V gene: TRBV4-1
J gene: TRBJ2-7

CDR3 protein: CATGTGRGTEAFF
D gene: TRBD1
V gene: TRBV2
J gene: TRBJ1-1

CDR3 protein: CASSSGTAIYGYTF
D gene: TRBD1
V gene: TRBV6-5
J gene: TRBJ1-2

CDR3 protein: CASSYSTGQGSAEQYF
D gene: TRBD1
V gene: TRBV6-6
J gene: TRBJ2-7

CDR3 protein: CASSLGGDADTQYF
D gene: .
V gene: TRBV6-5
J gene: TRBJ2-3

CDR3 protein: CASSQTSGGSEQFF
D gene: TRBD2
V gene: TRBV4-3
J gene: TRBJ2-1

CDR3 protein: CASGLVPGTSEDNEQFF
D gene: TRBD2
V gene: TRBV12-5
J gene: TRBJ2-1

CDR3 protein: CASSFSPRVTTEKLFF
D gene: .
V gene: TRBV5-6
J gene: TRBJ1-4

CDR3 protein: CASSGVGETQYF
D gene: .
V gene: TRBV2
J gene: TRBJ2-5

CDR3 protein: CASSPEQLNQPQHF
D gene: .
V gene: TRBV18
J gene: TRBJ1-5

CDR3 protein: CASSQGPRSNYGYTF
D gene: .
V gene: TRBV3-1/TRBV3-2
J gene: TRBJ1-2

CDR3 protein: CASSIQGANYGYTF
D gene: .
V gene: TRBV6-1
J gene: TRBJ1-2

CDR3 protein: CASSFSPGQKGGNSPLHF
D gene: .
V gene: TRBV5-5
J gene: TRBJ1-6

CDR3 protein: CATSRDLGEQYF
D gene: .
V gene: TRBV15
J gene: TRBJ2-7

CDR3 protein: CASSPLAGGTDTQYF
D gene: TRBD2
V gene: TRBV5-6
J gene: TRBJ2-3

CDR3 protein: CASSQGPGLSGNTIYF
D gene: .
V gene: TRBV4-2
J gene: TRBJ1-3

CDR3 protein: CASSPNFRDRVIPSTDTQYF
D gene: TRBD1
V gene: TRBV5-4
J gene: TRBJ2-3

CDR3 protein: CAISLAGGPTRNEQFF
D gene: TRBD2
V gene: TRBV10-3
J gene: TRBJ2-1

CDR3 protein: CASSLKVTGINEQYF
D gene: TRBD1
V gene: TRBV7-6
J gene: TRBJ2-7

CDR3 protein: CASTSPGGPKQYF
D gene: .
V gene: TRBV12-3/TRBV12-4
J gene: TRBJ2-3

CDR3 protein: CASSQVGGSGQPQHF
D gene: .
V gene: TRBV3-1/TRBV3-2
J gene: TRBJ1-5

CDR3 protein: CASSPGYGLVNTIYF
D gene: .
V gene: TRBV11-2
J gene: TRBJ1-3